Listed below are T cell receptor beta chains from one sample, sequenced in a study of T cell changes during pregnancy in multiple sclerosis. Sequenced by immunoSEQ multiplex PCR; TCRdb stores in-frame clones only, minus some. The sample records 40,000 or so clones, over 75% being singletons. The input for sequencing was CD8+ T cells from peripheral blood mononuclear cells, taken in the first trimester of pregnancy. The receptors here all came from a female donor with multiple sclerosis, enrolled in a pregnancy study. CDR3s include the opening cysteine and the closing phenylalanine or tryptophan. The order of the fields is D gene, clone size, J gene, V gene, CDR3 protein, CDR3 DNA. D genes are given only for firm matches. Size values are once, few and many counts, or a class for expanded clones, and some rows have none.

D: NA; size: NA; J: TRBJ1-4; V: TRBV21-1; CDR3: CASSRDRLFF; DNA: TGTGCCAGCAGCCGGGACAGACTGTTTTTT
D: TRBD1; size: NA; J: TRBJ1-2; V: TRBV9; CDR3: CAAAIGKHPPRTGGSYTF; DNA: TGTGCCGCAGCGATCGGGAAGCACCCCCCAAGGACAGGGGGCAGCTACACCTTC
D: NA; size: NA; J: TRBJ2-7; V: TRBV19; CDR3: CASKSGQGSSYEQYF; DNA: TGTGCCAGTAAGTCGGGCCAGGGAAGCTCCTACGAGCAGTACTTC
D: NA; size: NA; J: TRBJ2-1; V: TRBV19; CDR3: CASSLKGAYNEQFF; DNA: TGTGCCAGTAGCCTAAAAGGGGCCTACAATGAGCAGTTCTTC
D: TRBD2; size: few; J: TRBJ2-1; V: TRBV2; CDR3: CAIIARKTSGSGNEQFF; DNA: TGTGCCATCATAGCACGGAAGACTAGCGGGAGTGGTAATGAGCAGTTCTTC
D: NA; size: once; J: TRBJ2-3; V: TRBV13; CDR3: CASSPGTTDTQYF; DNA: TGTGCCAGCAGCCCCGGGACTACAGATACGCAGTATTTT
D: TRBD1; size: NA; J: TRBJ1-3; V: TRBV7-9; CDR3: CASSSGQGAFGNTIYF; DNA: TGTGCCAGCAGCTCCGGACAGGGGGCGTTCGGAAACACCATATATTTT
D: NA; size: once; J: TRBJ2-7; V: TRBV5-1; CDR3: CASSLGPGNTYEQYF; DNA: TGCGCCAGCAGCTTGGGACCAGGAAATACCTACGAGCAGTACTTC
D: NA; size: NA; J: TRBJ1-1; V: TRBV9; CDR3: CASSVAGPTEAFF; DNA: TGTGCCAGCAGCGTAGCAGGGCCCACTGAAGCTTTCTTT
D: NA; size: NA; J: TRBJ1-2; V: TRBV27; CDR3: CASSLGGLYGYTF; DNA: TGTGCCAGCAGTTTAGGCGGGCTCTATGGCTACACCTTC
D: TRBD1; size: NA; J: TRBJ1-5; V: TRBV5-1; CDR3: CASSPTGGFGQPQHF; DNA: TGCGCCAGCAGCCCCACAGGGGGATTTGGGCAGCCCCAGCATTTT
D: NA; size: once; J: TRBJ2-1; V: TRBV9; CDR3: CASSVAELDEQFF; DNA: TGTGCCAGCAGCGTAGCTGAACTTGATGAGCAGTTCTTC
D: TRBD2; size: NA; J: TRBJ2-3; V: TRBV6-4; CDR3: CASSELAGATDTQYF; DNA: TGTGCCAGCAGTGAGTTAGCGGGGGCCACAGATACGCAGTATTTT
D: TRBD1; size: NA; J: TRBJ2-7; V: TRBV5-1; CDR3: CASSLRTGAYEQYF; DNA: TGCGCCAGCAGCTTGCGGACAGGGGCCTACGAGCAGTACTTC
D: NA; size: NA; J: TRBJ1-1; V: TRBV6-5; CDR3: CASMDGLTNTEAFF; DNA: TGTGCCAGCATGGATGGGCTGACGAACACTGAAGCTTTCTTT
D: NA; size: NA; J: TRBJ1-4; V: TRBV20-1; CDR3: CSAFCSEKLFF; DNA: TGCAGTGCTTTTTGCAGTGAAAAACTGTTTTTT
D: TRBD1; size: NA; J: TRBJ1-5; V: TRBV10-3; CDR3: CARGTGDSNQPQHF; DNA: TGTGCCAGAGGGACAGGGGATAGCAATCAGCCCCAGCATTTT
D: NA; size: NA; J: TRBJ2-7; V: TRBV9; CDR3: CASSVGDRSYEQYF; DNA: TGTGCCAGCAGCGTAGGCGACAGGTCCTACGAGCAGTACTTC
D: TRBD2; size: once; J: TRBJ2-7; V: TRBV11-2; CDR3: CASSYTSGGSYEQYF; DNA: TGTGCCAGCAGCTATACTAGCGGGGGATCCTACGAGCAGTACTTC
D: NA; size: NA; J: TRBJ2-1; V: TRBV4-3; CDR3: CASSPGRAPNNEQFF; DNA: TGCGCCAGCAGCCCCGGGAGAGCACCCAACAATGAGCAGTTCTTC